This T cell receptor (beta chain) was observed in a study of identical twins. Study-level results: Modelling underestimated the level of out-of-frame TCR alpha sharing observed in monozygotic twins.

This clonotype was detected only a few times. Its antigen is still unknown. The germline V gene has CDR1 DFQATT and CDR2 SNEGSKA (reference sequence). This CDR3 has 15 residues. Trimming removed 1 base from V and 4 bases from J; junction bases left unmatched: 7. TCRdb reprocessed the 5' RACE reads via MiXCR and lists one record per CDR3 protein. This repertoire shows about 470,000 distinct CDR3 sequences, 20% to 25% found once; its top ten account for 2.9%. In addition, the sample was reused for a study of T cells expressing NK-cell markers. That work states: These same clonotypes (in several donors) also led the CD3+CD56-NKG2C+ fraction.

The V and J genes are TRBV20-1 and TRBJ1-2; 9 bases fit TRBD1. This clonotype was sampled from a woman aged 18-29 years in good health. Sequencing used CD4+ T cells sorted from blood. The CDR3 bases are TGCAGTGCTAGAGGGACAGGGGTTGGCGGCTATGGCTACACCTTC. This translates into CSARGTGVGGYGYTF.